The entry below describes one T cell receptor beta chain. The CDR3 extends over 11 amino acids. The germline V gene has CDR1 MDHEN and CDR2 SYDVKM. V was clipped by 6 bases and J by 7 bases, with 7 bases between them. The data belong to a study of shared clonotypes between healthy human individuals. The assay used deep level. This table comes from immunoSEQ multiplex PCR, and its TCRdb copy is limited to in-frame clones, with some not included. The sample shows approximately 340,000 clones, more than 60% of them seen only once. The receptor's source is a man aged 25-40 years in good health. The chain has TRBV28 and TRBJ2-1; perhaps TRBD1 as D (5 bases). Source material: memory CD4+ T cells sorted from blood. Subset given: CD45RA-negative fraction. CDR3 amino acids: CASRRQNEQFF. The CDR3 DNA is TGTGCCAGCAGACGACAGAATGAGCAGTTCTTC.